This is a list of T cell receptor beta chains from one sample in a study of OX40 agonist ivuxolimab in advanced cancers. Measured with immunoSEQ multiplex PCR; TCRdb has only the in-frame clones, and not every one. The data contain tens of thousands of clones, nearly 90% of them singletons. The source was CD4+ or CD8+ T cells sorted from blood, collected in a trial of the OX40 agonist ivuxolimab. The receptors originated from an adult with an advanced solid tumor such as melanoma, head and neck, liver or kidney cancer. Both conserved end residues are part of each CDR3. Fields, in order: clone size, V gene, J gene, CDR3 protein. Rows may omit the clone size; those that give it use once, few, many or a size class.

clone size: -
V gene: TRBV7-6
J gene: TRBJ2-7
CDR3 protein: CASSPPGTSGRQEQYF

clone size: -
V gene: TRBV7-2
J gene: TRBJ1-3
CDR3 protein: CASSPGAGGGNTIYF

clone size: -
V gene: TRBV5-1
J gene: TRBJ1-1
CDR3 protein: CASSSDLVNTEAFF

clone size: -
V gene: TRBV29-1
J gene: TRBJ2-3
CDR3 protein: CSVGDSTDTQYF

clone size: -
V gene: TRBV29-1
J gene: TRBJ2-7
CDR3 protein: CSAKPGQASYEQYF

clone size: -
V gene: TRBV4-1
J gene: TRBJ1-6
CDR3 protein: CASSLGTENSPLHF

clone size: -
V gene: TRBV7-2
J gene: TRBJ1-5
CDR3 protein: CASSFNRDQPQHF

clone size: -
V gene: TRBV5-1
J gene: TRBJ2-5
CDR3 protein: CASSLSGTLEETQYF

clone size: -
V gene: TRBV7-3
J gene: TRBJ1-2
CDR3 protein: CASSLSGYGYTF

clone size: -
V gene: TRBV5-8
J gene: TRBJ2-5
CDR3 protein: CASSLSGTETQYF

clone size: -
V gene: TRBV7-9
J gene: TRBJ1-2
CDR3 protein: CASSLGDYGYTF

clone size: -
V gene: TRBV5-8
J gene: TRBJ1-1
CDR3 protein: CASSLEGNTEAFF

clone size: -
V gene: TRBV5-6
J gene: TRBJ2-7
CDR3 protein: CASSLGSAHEQYF

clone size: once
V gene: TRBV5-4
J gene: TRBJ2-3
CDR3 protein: CASNSGTPPYTQYF

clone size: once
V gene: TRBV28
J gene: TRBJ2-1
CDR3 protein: CASSFSVSSSYNEQFF

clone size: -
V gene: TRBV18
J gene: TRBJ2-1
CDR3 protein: CASSLGLGILSSYNEQFF

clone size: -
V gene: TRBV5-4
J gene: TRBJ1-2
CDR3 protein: CASSVGTGVIDGYTF